This T cell receptor beta chain stems from a study of OX40 agonist ivuxolimab in advanced cancers. In the study overall: Ivuxolimab was an agonistic, fully human IgG2 monoclonal antibody directed against OX40 (CD134), a costimulatory receptor. Intravenous ivuxolimab was administered to patients every 2 weeks at six dose levels: 0.01, 0.1, 0.3, 1.5, 3 and 10 mg/kg. Among the approximately 54 dose-escalation patients, approximately 20 had hepatocellular carcinoma, about 15 melanoma, 9 renal cell carcinoma and 9 head and neck cancer. A male proportion of 82.7% and a mean age of approximately 62 years, ranging from roughly 23 to 80, were recorded for the dose-escalation cohort. Patients were allowed to have had prior anti-PD-1, anti-PD-L1 or anti-CTLA-4 therapy, and 40% of the dose-escalation patients had previously received checkpoint inhibitors. Three dose-escalation patients achieved partial responses, one with hepatocellular carcinoma and two with cutaneous melanoma. The point of sequencing TCRbeta in the periphery was to test whether ivuxolimab changed TCR sequence diversity and drove clonal T-cell expansion. The paper covers the monotherapy dose-escalation part of the phase I ivuxolimab trial, which included N ≈ 52 patients.

Paper-wide results and their limitations: After ivuxolimab, expanded clones were on average more numerous among CD8+ T cells than among CD4+ T cells. Low levels of normalized T-cell clonal expansion were also seen in some nonresponding patients. Partial responders in the 0.1-3.0 mg/kg groups had among the lowest normalized peripheral clonal expansion, especially among CD8+ T cells. Antigen specificity was not determined for the clonally expanded peripheral T cells. At doses from 0.1 to 3.0 mg/kg, clonal expansion was seen in both CD4+ and CD8+ blood T cells between baseline and week 6.

V was cut back by 5 bases and J by 2 bases, leaving a gap of 22 bases between them. For CDR1 and CDR2, the germline V gene (reference sequence) lists SEHNR and FQNEAQ. The CDR3 measures 17 amino acids from cysteine to phenylalanine. Only the CDR3 part of the read is kept: 51 bases, read in frame from the first base. Genomic DNA was isolated from the sorted cells so that the TCRbeta CDR3 region could be sequenced. The immunoSEQ Assay was used for sequencing of TCRbeta CDR3 regions. Here the immuneACCESS table is served through TCRdb, limited to in-frame sequences with V and J called. Missing clones are a known gap in these copies; in checked studies unresolved V genes cover under half, and the rest lacks a known reason. For this sample there are approximately 77,000 clones; roughly nine tenths appear just once. Of the sample, roughly 5% falls within the top ten clones. Patients with autoimmune disease history or receiving systemic immunosuppression were excluded from the trial. In every dose cohort, peripheral blood was drawn for TCR sequencing at baseline, cycle 4 day 1, and cycle 7 day 1. Samples came from an open-label, multicenter, first-in-human phase I dose-escalation trial of ivuxolimab. Adults with locally advanced or metastatic head and neck squamous cell, hepatocellular, melanoma or renal cell carcinoma were enrolled in the trial. Before TCR sequencing, CD4+ T cells and CD8+ T cells from peripheral blood were sorted into separate populations.

This clone was detected only once. Its antigen is still unknown. Per-nucleotide qualities are absent, and no much larger clonotype sits a single base away. Material: CD4+ or CD8+ T cells sorted from blood, obtained in a trial of the OX40 agonist ivuxolimab. The origin of this receptor is an adult with an advanced solid tumor such as melanoma, head and neck, liver or kidney cancer. This chain joins TRBV7-9 to TRBJ2-7; a tentative D match to TRBD2 spans 5 bases. Read as DNA, the sequence is TGTGCCAGCAGCCCTAAGTCGGTGAGGGTATTACCCTACGAGCAGTACTTC. Its protein reads: CASSPKSVRVLPYEQYF. The full variable domain, with segments outside the CDR3 supplied by the reference TRBV7-9 and TRBJ2-7 proteins, appears as DTGVSQNPRHKITKRGQNVTFRCDPISEHNRLYWYRQTLGQGPEFLTYFQNEAQLEKSRLLSDRFSAERPKGSFSTLEIQRTEQGDSAMYLCASSPKSVRVLPYEQYFGPGTRLTVT.